This T cell receptor (beta chain) was profiled in a study of blood T cell repertoires in COVID-19. Study information: Sites in the United States, Italy and Spain provided acute and convalescent COVID-19 samples. PBMCs, B-cell-depleted T cells, or T cells were the source of the cDNA or gDNA that made up the material.

How the authors handled the data: Counts of nucleated cells, estimated from reference gene primer amplification, were obtained. The table came from immunoSEQ multiplex PCR; TCRdb's copy has only in-frame clones and leaves some out. That table supplies the V and J calls and clone size; D and trimming were determined from the DNA. Here the sample spans about 90,000 clones, more than 70% being singletons. Input material: peripheral blood. This receptor was taken from a woman aged 80 or over with acute or convalescent COVID-19.

CDR3 amino acids: CASSVNSGNTEAFF. The CDR3 DNA follows: TGTGCCAGCAGCGTAAACTCAGGGAACACTGAAGCTTTCTTT. The rearrangement uses TRBV9 and TRBJ1-1; no clear D. The CDR3 has 14 residues. The V gene lost 1 base and the J gene lost 1 base, with 8 bases spanning the gap. Per the germline V gene, CDR1 is SGDLS and CDR2 is YYNGEE.